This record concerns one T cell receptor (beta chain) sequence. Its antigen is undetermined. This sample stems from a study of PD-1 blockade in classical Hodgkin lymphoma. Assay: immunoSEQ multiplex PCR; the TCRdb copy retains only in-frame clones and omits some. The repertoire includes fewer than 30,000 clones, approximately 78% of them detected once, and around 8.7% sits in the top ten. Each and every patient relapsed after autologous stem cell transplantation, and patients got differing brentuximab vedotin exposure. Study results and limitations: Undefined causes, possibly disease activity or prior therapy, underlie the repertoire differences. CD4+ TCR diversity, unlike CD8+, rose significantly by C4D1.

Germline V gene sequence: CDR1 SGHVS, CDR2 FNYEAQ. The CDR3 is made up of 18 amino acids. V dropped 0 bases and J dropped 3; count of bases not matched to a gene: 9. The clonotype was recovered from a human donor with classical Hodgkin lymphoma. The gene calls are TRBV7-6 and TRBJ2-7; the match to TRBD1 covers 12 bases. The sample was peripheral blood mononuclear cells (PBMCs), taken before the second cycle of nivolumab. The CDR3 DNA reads TGTGCCAGCAGCTTAGCCCTTTCCGGGACAGGGGGCTTCTACGAGCAGTACTTC. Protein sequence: CASSLALSGTGGFYEQYF.